The 27 T cell receptor beta chains reported below all come from one sample, sequenced in a study of T cells in narcolepsy. Profiled with immunoSEQ multiplex PCR; TCRdb holds only in-frame clones, not every one. Of some 29,000 clones listed, around 87% are singletons. Sequences were obtained from memory (CD45RA-) CD4+ T cells from blood. The receptors derive from a human donor in good health.

The sample holds one count of this clone. The rearrangement joins TRBV10-2 to TRBJ1-2; weak D call: TRBD1 (5 bases). V was shortened by 2 bases and J by 6 bases, with 13 bases between the two germline ends. The length of the CDR3 is 14 residues. CDR1 and CDR2 from the germline V gene are WSHSY and SAAADI. CDR3 loop: CASSETGDRNGYTF. The DNA of the CDR3 is TGCGCCAGCAGTGAGACGGGGGACCGGAATGGCTACACCTTC.

The chain is built from TRBV27 and TRBJ2-1, with 14 bases matching TRBD2. The CDR3 spans 19 residues. Unmatched junction bases numbered 10, after V lost 6 bases and J lost 0 bases. CDR1 and CDR2 (germline): MNHEY, SMNVEV (reference sequence). For the CDR3, the DNA is TGTGCCAGCAGGGTGGGGGGACTAGCGGGAGTGGGCTCCTACAATGAGCAGTTCTTC. It translates to CASRVGGLAGVGSYNEQFF.

CDR3 bases: TGTGCCAGCAGCTTGCCGGTCAGGGACTATGGCTACACCTTC. Translation: CASSLPVRDYGYTF. This sequence joins TRBV5-4 and TRBJ1-2; a weak D match, TRBD1 (5 bases). Per germline, CDR1 SGHNT and CDR2 YYREEE (reference sequence). This CDR3 region has 14 residues. Trimming removed 1 base at V and 3 bases at J, with 10 bases between.

The chain links TRBV9 to TRBJ2-5; 12 nucleotides align to TRBD2. TRBJ2-7 matches the DNA end more closely, so the J call is doubtful. Germline CDR1 and CDR2: SGDLS and YYNGEE. CDR3 length equals 15 residues. CDR3 DNA: TGTGCCAGCAGCGTAGAGACTAGCGGGAGAAACGAGCAGTACTTC. Encoded protein: CASSVETSGRNEQYF.

This chain links TRBV7-2 with TRBJ2-7; D unclear. Germline V CDR1 and CDR2: SGHTA, FQGNSA. The CDR3 runs to 13 residues. Trimming left V 0 bases short and J 5 bases short, with 8 bases between. The CDR3 DNA reads as TGTGCCAGCAGCTTAGCGGCCCCGAACGAGCAGTACTTC. Its protein is CASSLAAPNEQYF.

The chain uses TRBV2 and TRBJ2-2, with no clear D. In germline, CDR1 is SNHLY, CDR2 FYNNEI. Trimming removed 10 bases from V and 6 bases from J, with 15 bases in between. The length of the CDR3 is 13 residues. CDR3 sequence: CATTFLASGELFF. The CDR3 nucleotides are TGTGCCACCACTTTTCTCGCGTCCGGGGAGCTGTTTTTT. Full variable domain (remainder filled in from reference TRBV2 and TRBJ2-2): EPEVTQTPSHQVTQMGQEVILRCVPISNHLYFYWYRQILGQKVEFLVSFYNNEISEKSEIFDDQFSVERPDGSNFTLKIRSTKLEDSAMYFCATTFLASGELFFGEGSRLTVL.

The rearrangement links TRBV7-3 to TRBJ1-1, with D possibly matching TRBD1 (6 bases). V lost 5 bases, J lost 8 bases, and 15 bases lay in between. The germline V gene encodes CDR1 SGHTA and CDR2 FQGTGA. The CDR3 runs 13 residues. The CDR3 bases are TGTGCCAGCAGCCCCACAGGGTGGAGCGAAGCTTTCTTT. This gives the protein CASSPTGWSEAFF.

J is TRBJ2-1 and V is TRBV30; 9 bases agree with TRBD2. V gave up 2 bases and J gave up 6 bases; unmatched junction bases: 8. This CDR3 is 15 amino acids long. CDR1 and CDR2 (germline): GTSNPN, SVGIG (reference sequence). CDR3 sequence: CAWSSRGRAGNEQFF. CDR3 sequence (DNA): TGTGCCTGGAGTTCCCGCGGGAGGGCGGGCAATGAGCAGTTCTTC.

The gene calls are TRBV28 and TRBJ1-1, with D maybe TRBD1 (5 bases). The CDR3 is made up of 13 amino acids. With 5 bases removed from V and 1 base from J, the gap between germline ends came to 8 bases. Germline CDR1 MDHEN, CDR2 SYDVKM. The CDR3 sequence is CASSGAENTEAFF. The CDR3 nucleotides read TGTGCCAGCAGTGGGGCAGAGAACACTGAAGCTTTCTTT.

The chain couples TRBV11-1 to TRBJ1-5; D remains ambiguous. The CDR3 loop spans 13 amino acids. The germline gives CDR1 SGHAT, CDR2 FQDESV (reference sequence). The V and J ends lost 1 base and 7 bases respectively, with 8 bases between them. DNA of the CDR3: TGTGCCAGCAGCTTAGAGAGGAGCCAGCCCCAGCATTTT. This codes for CASSLERSQPQHF.

The chain joins TRBV29-1 to TRBJ1-3; D gene unclear. This CDR3 has 13 residues. Germline values: CDR1 SQVTM, CDR2 ANQGSEA. V lost 7 bases and J lost 1, with 11 bases in between. CDR3 in amino acids: CSGWVGSGNTIYF. The CDR3 DNA reads TGCAGCGGGTGGGTCGGATCTGGAAACACCATATATTTT.

The rearrangement uses TRBV11-1 and TRBJ1-1, with TRBD1 matching over 8 bases. CDR3 length equals 18 residues. V lost 3 bases and J lost 4; bases outside the gene matches: 16. Looked up from germline, CDR1 is SGHAT and CDR2 is FQDESV (reference sequence). The CDR3 nucleotides read TGTGCCAGCAGCTTCGGACAGGGATTGTCTCAGAAACCCACTGAAGCTTTCTTT. It encodes CASSFGQGLSQKPTEAFF.

The CDR3 loop reads CASSARQGLTSGNTIYF. The CDR3 region has the DNA TGTGCCAGCAGCGCACGACAGGGGCTAACCTCTGGAAACACCATATATTTT. J is TRBJ1-3 and V is TRBV7-9, with TRBD1 matching over 8 bases. The trim removed 5 bases at V and 0 bases at J, leaving 9 bases unmatched. Germline CDR1 and CDR2: SEHNR and FQNEAQ (reference sequence). The CDR3 is 17 amino acids.

This clone was detected only a few times. The chain is built from TRBV19 and TRBJ1-3; D perhaps matches TRBD1 (6 bases). Trimming left V 11 bases short and J 1 base short, with 15 bases between. This CDR3 region has 14 residues. Germline assignment: CDR1 LNHDA and CDR2 SQIVND (reference sequence). DNA of the CDR3: TGTGCCTCAGGACCCAGGGGTTCTGGAAACACCATATATTTT. Amino acids: CASGPRGSGNTIYF.

The J gene is TRBJ1-2, the V gene TRBV9; TRBD1 matches at 10 bases. The trim removed 4 bases at V and 4 bases at J, leaving 4 bases unmatched. The CDR3 covers 14 residues. CDR1 is SGDLS, CDR2 YYNGEE, per germline. The CDR3 DNA sequence: TGTGCCAGCAGCCGGGACAGGGGTCCCTATGGCTACACCTTC. As protein: CASSRDRGPYGYTF.

V gene TRBV11-2 combines with J gene TRBJ1-6; 10 bases are a match to TRBD1. The CDR3 extends over 17 amino acids. Germline V CDR1 and CDR2: SGHAT, FQNNGV. The junction had 11 bases not matched to a gene; V was cut back by 4 bases and J by 8 bases. Here the CDR3 reads CASSWATGGADDSPLHF. Written as DNA, the CDR3 is TGTGCCAGCAGCTGGGCGACAGGGGGCGCGGACGATTCACCCCTCCACTTT.

This clone rates as medium-sized. This chain joins TRBV7-9 and TRBJ1-2; D is possibly TRBD1 (6 bases). The V and J ends lost 5 bases and 7 bases respectively, with 17 bases between them. This CDR3 spans 14 amino acids. Looked up from germline, CDR1 is SEHNR and CDR2 is FQNEAQ (reference sequence). As DNA, the CDR3 is TGTGCCAGCAGCCCCCCGGGGGGCGCGCTTGGCTACACCTTC. It is translated as CASSPPGGALGYTF.

This chain connects TRBV2 to TRBJ1-4; D gene uncertain. The V end lost 2 bases, the J end lost 1 base, and 14 bases lay between the germline ends. Germline V gene data show CDR1 as SNHLY and CDR2 as FYNNEI. The CDR3 contains 17 residues. The CDR3, as DNA: TGTGCCAGCAGTGAACGGAGGTCGGGGAGAACTAATGAAAAACTGTTTTTT. The encoded protein is CASSERRSGRTNEKLFF. Full variable domain (rest looked up from reference TRBV2 and TRBJ1-4): EPEVTQTPSHQVTQMGQEVILRCVPISNHLYFYWYRQILGQKVEFLVSFYNNEISEKSEIFDDQFSVERPDGSNFTLKIRSTKLEDSAMYFCASSERRSGRTNEKLFFGSGTQLSVL.

As for this clone: Different DNA sequences within this sample yield the same CDR3. V is TRBV10-3 and J is TRBJ2-3, with 7 bases aligning to TRBD2. This CDR3 has 13 amino acids. CDR1 is ENHRY, CDR2 SYGVKD, per germline. V was pared by 3 bases and J by 11 bases, with 8 bases of the junction left unmatched. In nucleotides, the CDR3 is TGTGCCATCAGTGACTCTTGGGGGGGGAGGCAGTATTTT. Protein: CAISDSWGGRQYF.

The chain employs TRBV4-2 and TRBJ1-3; maybe TRBD1 (6 bases). The CDR3 consists of 15 residues. Germline values: CDR1 LGHNA, CDR2 YNFKEQ. The V end was cut by 0 bases, the J end by 2 bases, with 8 bases between. CDR3: CASSQEQGPGNTIYF. The DNA for the CDR3 is TGTGCCAGCAGCCAAGAACAGGGTCCTGGAAACACCATATATTTT.

This chain joins TRBV6-1 and TRBJ1-5, with D maybe TRBD1 (6 bases). Germline V gene sequence: CDR1 MNHNS, CDR2 SASEGT. V shed 7 bases and J shed 4 bases, with 11 bases lying between them. This CDR3 contains 13 residues. DNA for the CDR3: TGTGCCAGCATCAGGGGCGCGAATCAGCCCCAGCATTTT. Translated: CASIRGANQPQHF.

V and J are TRBV2 and TRBJ1-2; 8 bases map to TRBD1. The germline V gene has CDR1 SNHLY and CDR2 FYNNEI. V dropped 7 bases and J dropped 3; count of bases not matched to a gene: 4. The CDR3 length is 13 residues. CDR3 sequence reads: CASKPGGDYGYTF. The CDR3 DNA reads TGTGCCAGCAAACCAGGGGGCGACTATGGCTACACCTTC. Full variable domain (outside the CDR3, taken from reference TRBV2 and TRBJ1-2): EPEVTQTPSHQVTQMGQEVILRCVPISNHLYFYWYRQILGQKVEFLVSFYNNEISEKSEIFDDQFSVERPDGSNFTLKIRSTKLEDSAMYFCASKPGGDYGYTFGSGTRLTVV.

The chain uses TRBV13 and TRBJ2-1, with 8 nucleotides matching TRBD1. The junction had 6 bases not matched to a gene; V was cut back by 5 bases and J by 9 bases. This CDR3 is built from 13 residues. Germline V gene lookup returns CDR1 PRHDT and CDR2 FYEKMQ (reference sequence). In nucleotides, the CDR3 is TGTGCCAGCAGCACGAACCAGGGGGCTGAGCAGTTCTTC. Its protein product is CASSTNQGAEQFF.

The chain joins TRBV28 to TRBJ1-2, with a weak D call TRBD1 (6 bases). The CDR3 extends over 17 amino acids. V lost 7 bases, J lost 7 bases, and 28 bases lay in between. Germline V CDR1 and CDR2: MDHEN, SYDVKM. The CDR3 loop reads CASKRGGLSHQWGGYTF. Written as DNA, the CDR3 is TGTGCCAGCAAGAGAGGGGGGCTCTCCCACCAGTGGGGTGGCTACACCTTC.

The rearrangement links TRBV4-3 to TRBJ1-2, with 9 bases matching TRBD1. CDR3 length: 16 amino acids. Germline-derived CDR1 and CDR2 are LGHNA and YSLEER. V trimming: 1 base; J trimming: 4 bases; junction bases outside the gene matches: 7. This CDR3 reads CASSQGEDRGTYGYTF. CDR3 nucleotide sequence: TGCGCCAGCAGCCAAGGGGAGGACAGGGGAACCTATGGCTACACCTTC.

The rearrangement joins TRBV19 to TRBJ1-2, with 9 bases that match TRBD1. CDR3 length: 20 residues. Trimming took 6 bases from V and 0 from J; bases not matched to a gene: 20. CDR1 is LNHDA and CDR2 is SQIVND in the germline V gene (reference sequence). In nucleotides, the CDR3 is TGTGCCAGTAGGGGTCTAACTAGGACAGGGGTCAAGCTAACTAACTATGGCTACACCTTC. Translated, it gives CASRGLTRTGVKLTNYGYTF.

This clone has a single count. The chain links TRBV7-2 to TRBJ2-2; D ambiguous. Germline values: CDR1 SGHTA, CDR2 FQGNSA. The germline V and J ends were trimmed by 2 bases and 2 bases, with 12 bases remaining between them. This CDR3 has 16 residues. The CDR3 protein is CASSLPSHFNTGELFF. CDR3 DNA: TGTGCCAGCAGCTTACCCTCACACTTTAACACCGGGGAGCTGTTTTTT.